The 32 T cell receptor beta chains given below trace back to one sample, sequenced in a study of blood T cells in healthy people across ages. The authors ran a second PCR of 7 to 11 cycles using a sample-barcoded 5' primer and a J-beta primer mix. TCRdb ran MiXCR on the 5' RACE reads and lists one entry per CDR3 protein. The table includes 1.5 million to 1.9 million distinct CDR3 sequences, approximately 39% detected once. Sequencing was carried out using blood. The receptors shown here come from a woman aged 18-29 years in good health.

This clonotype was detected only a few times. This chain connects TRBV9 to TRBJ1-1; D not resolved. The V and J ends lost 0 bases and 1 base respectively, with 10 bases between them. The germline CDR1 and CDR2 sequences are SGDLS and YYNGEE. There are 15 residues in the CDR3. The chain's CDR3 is CASSVGSQPNTEAFF. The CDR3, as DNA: TGTGCCAGCAGCGTAGGAAGTCAGCCGAACACTGAAGCTTTCTTT.

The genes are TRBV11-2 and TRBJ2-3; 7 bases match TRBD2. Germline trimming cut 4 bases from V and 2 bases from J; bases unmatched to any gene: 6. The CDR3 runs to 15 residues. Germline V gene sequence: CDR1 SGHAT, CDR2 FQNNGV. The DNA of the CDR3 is TGTGCCAGCAGCTCCCCGGGACTACACACAGATACGCAGTATTTT. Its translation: CASSSPGLHTDTQYF.

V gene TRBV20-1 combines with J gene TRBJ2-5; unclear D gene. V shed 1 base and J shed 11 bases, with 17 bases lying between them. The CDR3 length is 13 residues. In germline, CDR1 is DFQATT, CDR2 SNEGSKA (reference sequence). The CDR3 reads CSARGGPHNEQYF. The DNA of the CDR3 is TGCAGTGCTAGAGGAGGACCGCACAATGAGCAGTACTTC.

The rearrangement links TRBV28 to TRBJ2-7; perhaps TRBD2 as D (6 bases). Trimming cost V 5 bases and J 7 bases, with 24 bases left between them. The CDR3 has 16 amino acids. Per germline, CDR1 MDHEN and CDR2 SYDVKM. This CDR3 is CASSPDLAEGYNEQYF. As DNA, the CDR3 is TGTGCCAGCAGTCCGGACCTGGCGGAGGGGTACAATGAGCAGTACTTC.

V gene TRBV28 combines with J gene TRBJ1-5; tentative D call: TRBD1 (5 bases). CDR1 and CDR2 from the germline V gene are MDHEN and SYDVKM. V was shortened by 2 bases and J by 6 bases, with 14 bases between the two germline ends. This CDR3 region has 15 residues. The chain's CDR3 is CASSLVGREGQPQHF. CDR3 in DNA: TGTGCCAGCAGTTTAGTAGGCAGGGAAGGTCAGCCCCAGCATTTT.

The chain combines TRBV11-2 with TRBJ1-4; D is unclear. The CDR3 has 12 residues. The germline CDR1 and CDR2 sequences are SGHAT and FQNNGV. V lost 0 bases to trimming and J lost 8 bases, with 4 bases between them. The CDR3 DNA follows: TGTGCCAGCAGCTTAGATTTCGAAAAACTGTTTTTT. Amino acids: CASSLDFEKLFF.

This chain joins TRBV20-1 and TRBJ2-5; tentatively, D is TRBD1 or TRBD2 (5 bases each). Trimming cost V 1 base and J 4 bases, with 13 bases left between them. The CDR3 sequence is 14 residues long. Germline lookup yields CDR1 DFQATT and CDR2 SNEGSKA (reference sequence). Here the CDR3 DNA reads TGCAGTGCTAGAGTTGGTGGGGGTGTAGAGACCCAGTACTTC. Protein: CSARVGGGVETQYF.

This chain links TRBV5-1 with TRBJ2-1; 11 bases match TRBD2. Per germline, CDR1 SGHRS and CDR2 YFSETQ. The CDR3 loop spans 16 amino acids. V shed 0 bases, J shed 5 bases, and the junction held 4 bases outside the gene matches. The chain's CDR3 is CASSLEVAGGNNEQFF. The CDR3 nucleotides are TGCGCCAGCAGCTTGGAGGTAGCGGGGGGGAACAATGAGCAGTTCTTC.

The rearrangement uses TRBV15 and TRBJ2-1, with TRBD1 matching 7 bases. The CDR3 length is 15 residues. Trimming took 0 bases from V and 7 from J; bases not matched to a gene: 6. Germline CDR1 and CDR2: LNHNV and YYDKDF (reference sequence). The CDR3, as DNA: TGTGCCACCAGCAGAGACGGCAGGGGGTCGAATGAGCAGTTCTTC. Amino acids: CATSRDGRGSNEQFF. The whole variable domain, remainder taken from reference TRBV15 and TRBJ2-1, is DAMVIQNPRYQVTQFGKPVTLSCSQTLNHNVMYWYQQKSSQAPKLLFHYYDKDFNNEADTPDNFQSRRPNTSFCFLDIRSPGLGDTAMYLCATSRDGRGSNEQFFGPGTRLTVL.

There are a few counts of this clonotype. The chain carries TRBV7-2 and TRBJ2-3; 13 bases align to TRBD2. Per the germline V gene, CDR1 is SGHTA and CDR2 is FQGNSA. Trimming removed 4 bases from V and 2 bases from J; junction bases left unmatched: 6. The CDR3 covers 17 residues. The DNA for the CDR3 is TGTGCCAGCAGCTCACCGGGACTAGCGGGGCCCACAGATACGCAGTATTTT. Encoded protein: CASSSPGLAGPTDTQYF.

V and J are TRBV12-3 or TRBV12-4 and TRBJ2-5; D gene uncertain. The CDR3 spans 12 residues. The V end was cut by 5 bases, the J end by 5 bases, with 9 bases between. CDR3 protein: CASSPLVETQYF. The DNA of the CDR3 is TGTGCCAGCAGTCCGCTGGTTGAGACCCAGTACTTC.

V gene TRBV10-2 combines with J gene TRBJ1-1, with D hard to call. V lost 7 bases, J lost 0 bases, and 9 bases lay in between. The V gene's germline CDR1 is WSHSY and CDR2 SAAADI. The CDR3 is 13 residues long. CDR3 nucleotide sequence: TGCGCCAGCAACGGCGTTTTGAACACTGAAGCTTTCTTT. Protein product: CASNGVLNTEAFF.

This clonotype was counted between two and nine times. DNA of the CDR3: TGTGCCAGCAGCCAAGATTCCCTAGCGGGGGGGCCAGATACGCAGTATTTT. Protein sequence: CASSQDSLAGGPDTQYF. J is TRBJ2-3 and V is TRBV3-1; 12 bases match TRBD2. The germline V gene has CDR1 LGHDT and CDR2 YNNKEL (reference sequence). The CDR3 runs to 17 residues. The ends lost 0 bases at V and 4 bases at J; junction bases unmatched: 5.

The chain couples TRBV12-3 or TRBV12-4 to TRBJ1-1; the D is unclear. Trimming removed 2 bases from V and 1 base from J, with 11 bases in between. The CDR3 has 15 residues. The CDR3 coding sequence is TGTGCCAGCAGTTTAAATGTTGGGGAGAACACTGAAGCTTTCTTT. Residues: CASSLNVGENTEAFF.

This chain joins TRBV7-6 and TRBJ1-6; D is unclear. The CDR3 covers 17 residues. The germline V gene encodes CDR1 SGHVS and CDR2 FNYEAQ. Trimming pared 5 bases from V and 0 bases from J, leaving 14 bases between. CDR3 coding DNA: TGTGCCAGCAGCCTAGTCCGAAGCGACTCCTATAATTCACCCCTCCACTTT. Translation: CASSLVRSDSYNSPLHF.

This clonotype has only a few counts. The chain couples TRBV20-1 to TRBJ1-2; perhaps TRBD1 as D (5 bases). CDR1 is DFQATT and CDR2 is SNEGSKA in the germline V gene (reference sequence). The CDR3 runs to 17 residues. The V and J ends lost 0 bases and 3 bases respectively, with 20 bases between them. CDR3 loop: CSAREGDVTSGDYGYTF. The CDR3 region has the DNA TGCAGTGCTAGAGAGGGGGACGTCACCTCGGGAGACTATGGCTACACCTTC.

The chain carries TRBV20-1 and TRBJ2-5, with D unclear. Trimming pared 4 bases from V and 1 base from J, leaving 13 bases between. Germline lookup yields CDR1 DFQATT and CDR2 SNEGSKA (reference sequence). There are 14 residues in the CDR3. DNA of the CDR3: TGCAGTGCTAACGCCCACCAGGCCCAAGAGACCCAGTACTTC. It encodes CSANAHQAQETQYF.

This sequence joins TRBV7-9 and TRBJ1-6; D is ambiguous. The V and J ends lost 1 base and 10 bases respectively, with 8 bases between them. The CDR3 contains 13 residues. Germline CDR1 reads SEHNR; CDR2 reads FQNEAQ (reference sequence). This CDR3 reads CASSLGASSPLHF. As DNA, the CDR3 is TGTGCCAGCAGCTTAGGTGCCAGCTCACCCCTCCACTTT.

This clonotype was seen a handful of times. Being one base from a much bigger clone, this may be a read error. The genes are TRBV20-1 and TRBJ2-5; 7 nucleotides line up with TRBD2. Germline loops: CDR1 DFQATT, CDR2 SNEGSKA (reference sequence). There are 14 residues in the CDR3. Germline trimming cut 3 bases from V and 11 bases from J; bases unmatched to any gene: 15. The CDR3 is CSARGRGLYNEQYF. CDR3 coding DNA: TGCAGTGCTAGGGGGCGGGGGTTGTACAATGAGCAGTACTTC.

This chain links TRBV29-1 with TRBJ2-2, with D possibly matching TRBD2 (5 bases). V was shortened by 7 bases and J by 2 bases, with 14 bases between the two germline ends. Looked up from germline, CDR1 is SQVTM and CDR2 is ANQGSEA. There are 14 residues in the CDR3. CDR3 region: CSGGADFNTGELFF. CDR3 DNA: TGCAGCGGTGGCGCGGACTTCAACACCGGGGAGCTGTTTTTT.

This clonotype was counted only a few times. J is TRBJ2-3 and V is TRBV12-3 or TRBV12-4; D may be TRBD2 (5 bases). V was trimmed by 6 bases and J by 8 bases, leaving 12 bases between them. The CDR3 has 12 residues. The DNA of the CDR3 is TGTGCCAGCAGCGGGGTCGCACCTACGCAGTATTTT. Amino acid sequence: CASSGVAPTQYF.

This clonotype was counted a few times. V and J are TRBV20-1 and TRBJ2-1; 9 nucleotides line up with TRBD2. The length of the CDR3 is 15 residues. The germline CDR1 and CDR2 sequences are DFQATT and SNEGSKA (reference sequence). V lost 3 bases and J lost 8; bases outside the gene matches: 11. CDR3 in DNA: TGCAGTGCTAGCCGACTAGCGGCGAGCGTAGATGAGCAGTTCTTC. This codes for CSASRLAASVDEQFF.

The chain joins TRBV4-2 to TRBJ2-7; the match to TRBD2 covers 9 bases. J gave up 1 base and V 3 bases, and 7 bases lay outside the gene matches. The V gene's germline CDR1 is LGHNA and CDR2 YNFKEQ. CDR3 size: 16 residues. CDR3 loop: CASSQILAGLSYEQYF. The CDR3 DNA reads TGTGCCAGCAGCCAGATACTAGCGGGTCTTTCCTACGAGCAGTACTTC.

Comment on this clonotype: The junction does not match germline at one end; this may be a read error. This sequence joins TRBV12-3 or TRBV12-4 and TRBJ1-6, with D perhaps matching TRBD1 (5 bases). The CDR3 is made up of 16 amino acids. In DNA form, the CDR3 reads TGTGCCAGCAGTTTATTGGACATAGCCTATAATTCACCCCCCCACTTT. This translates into CASSLLDIAYNSPPHF.

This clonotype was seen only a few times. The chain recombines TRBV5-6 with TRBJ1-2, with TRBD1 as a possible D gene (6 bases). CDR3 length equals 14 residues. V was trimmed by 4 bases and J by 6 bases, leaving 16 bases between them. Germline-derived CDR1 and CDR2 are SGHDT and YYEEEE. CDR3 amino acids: CASSLGAHLDGYTF. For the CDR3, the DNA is TGTGCCAGCAGCCTGGGGGCTCATCTGGATGGCTACACCTTC.

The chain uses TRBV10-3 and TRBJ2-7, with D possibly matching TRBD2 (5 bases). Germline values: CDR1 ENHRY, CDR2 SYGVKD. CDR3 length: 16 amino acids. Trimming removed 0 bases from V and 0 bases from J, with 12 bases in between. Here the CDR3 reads CAISESEDGSSYEQYF. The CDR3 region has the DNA TGTGCCATCAGTGAGTCGGAGGACGGTAGCTCCTACGAGCAGTACTTC.

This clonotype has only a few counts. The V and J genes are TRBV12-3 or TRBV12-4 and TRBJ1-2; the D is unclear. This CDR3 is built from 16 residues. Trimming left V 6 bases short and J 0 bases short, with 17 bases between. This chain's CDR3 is CASSFPPLVTNYGYTF. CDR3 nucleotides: TGTGCCAGCAGCTTCCCCCCACTTGTTACTAACTATGGCTACACCTTC.

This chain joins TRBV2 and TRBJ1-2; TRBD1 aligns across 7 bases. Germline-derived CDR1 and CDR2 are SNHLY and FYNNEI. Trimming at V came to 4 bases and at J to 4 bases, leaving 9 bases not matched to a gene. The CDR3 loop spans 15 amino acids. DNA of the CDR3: TGTGCCAGCAGTGGAAGGGAACAGGGGATCTATGGCTACACCTTC. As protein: CASSGREQGIYGYTF.

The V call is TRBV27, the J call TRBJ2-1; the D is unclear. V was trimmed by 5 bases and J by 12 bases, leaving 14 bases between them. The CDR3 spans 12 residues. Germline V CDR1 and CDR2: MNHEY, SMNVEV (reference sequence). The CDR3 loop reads CASSPDDRGQFF. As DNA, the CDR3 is TGTGCCAGCAGTCCGGACGACCGAGGGCAGTTCTTC.

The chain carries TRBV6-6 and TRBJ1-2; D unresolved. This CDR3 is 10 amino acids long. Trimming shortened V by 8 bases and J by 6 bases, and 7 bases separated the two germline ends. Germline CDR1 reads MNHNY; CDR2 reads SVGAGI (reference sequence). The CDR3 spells CASGPNGYTF. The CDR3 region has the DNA TGTGCCAGCGGGCCGAATGGCTACACCTTC.

The CDR3 DNA reads as TGTGCCAGCAGTTCGCCAGGGACAGCGAAGATTAATGAAAAACTGTTTTTT. It specifies CASSSPGTAKINEKLFF. The chain has TRBV7-9 and TRBJ1-4; 7 bases are a match to TRBD1. The CDR3 is made up of 17 amino acids. V lost 6 bases to trimming and J lost 4 bases; unmatched junction nucleotides: 14. The germline V gene has CDR1 SEHNR and CDR2 FQNEAQ (reference sequence).

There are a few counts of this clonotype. CDR3 sequence reads: CASSFGNRVNQPQHF. The CDR3 bases are TGTGCCAGCAGTTTCGGGAACAGGGTAAATCAGCCCCAGCATTTT. The genes are TRBV12-3 or TRBV12-4 and TRBJ1-5; D is possibly TRBD1 (6 bases). This CDR3 has 15 amino acids. The V gene lost 3 bases and the J gene lost 4 bases, with 13 bases spanning the gap.